This T cell receptor beta chain was recovered during a study of cytomegalovirus exposure and HLA in healthy donors. Study observations and caveats: CMV antigen specificity was confirmed in vitro for a few CMV-associated chains.

Turning to this clone: Antigen specificity is unknown.

TCRdb's table, derived via immunoSEQ multiplex PCR, lists solely in-frame clones and lacks some. This table holds 250,000 to 400,000 clones, over 75% found once. The study drew the donors from its roughly 120-subject validation cohort, separate from the approximately 700-subject first cohort. The germline V gene has CDR1 MGHRA and CDR2 YSYEKL. The CDR3 covers 16 residues. The V gene lost 1 base and the J gene lost 2 bases, with 15 bases spanning the gap. The specimen was PBMCs. This chain uses TRBV4-1 with TRBJ2-7; D not resolved. This TCR derives from a man younger than 45 in good health and CMV-seronegative. The CDR3 protein is CASSQAVGGNPYEQYF. CDR3 DNA sequence: TGCGCCAGCAGCCAAGCTGTCGGCGGTAATCCCTACGAGCAGTACTTC.